This TCR beta chain was documented in a study of spatial heterogeneity in lung cancer. Whole-study context: Beta-chain sequences consistently outnumbered alpha-chain sequences in detection. Findings and limits, study-wide: TCRs found ubiquitously expanded in tumor appeared in blood more at resection than at follow-up.

TCR cDNA molecules each carried a unique molecular identifier. Using its own MiXCR run on the 5' RACE reads, TCRdb lists one record per CDR3 protein. The repertoire holds 95,000 or so distinct CDR3 sequences, with around 8.6% as singletons. The sample holds a few counts of this clonotype. Its specificity is not known. This CDR3 contains 18 residues. CDR1 LNHNV and CDR2 YYDKDF come from the germline V gene (reference sequence). V trimming: 3 bases; J trimming: 0 bases; junction bases outside the gene matches: 6. The time point here: sample taken at primary tumor resection. Researchers sequenced whole RNA taken from tumor, nontumor lung or frozen PBMC without sorting. Samples came from about 72 TRACERx patients with untreated early-stage lung cancer.

This TCR came from a male donor with early-stage non-small cell lung cancer. Sequences were derived from PBMCs, sampled at surgery. The chain links TRBV15 to TRBJ1-5, with 12 bases lining up with TRBD1. In DNA, the CDR3 is TGTGCCACCAGCAGCCGGGACAGGGGGCGATATAGCAATCAGCCCCAGCATTTT. Encoded protein: CATSSRDRGRYSNQPQHF. The variable domain in full, completed from reference TRBV15 and TRBJ1-5, reads DAMVIQNPRYQVTQFGKPVTLSCSQTLNHNVMYWYQQKSSQAPKLLFHYYDKDFNNEADTPDNFQSRRPNTSFCFLDIRSPGLGDTAMYLCATSSRDRGRYSNQPQHFGDGTRLSIL.